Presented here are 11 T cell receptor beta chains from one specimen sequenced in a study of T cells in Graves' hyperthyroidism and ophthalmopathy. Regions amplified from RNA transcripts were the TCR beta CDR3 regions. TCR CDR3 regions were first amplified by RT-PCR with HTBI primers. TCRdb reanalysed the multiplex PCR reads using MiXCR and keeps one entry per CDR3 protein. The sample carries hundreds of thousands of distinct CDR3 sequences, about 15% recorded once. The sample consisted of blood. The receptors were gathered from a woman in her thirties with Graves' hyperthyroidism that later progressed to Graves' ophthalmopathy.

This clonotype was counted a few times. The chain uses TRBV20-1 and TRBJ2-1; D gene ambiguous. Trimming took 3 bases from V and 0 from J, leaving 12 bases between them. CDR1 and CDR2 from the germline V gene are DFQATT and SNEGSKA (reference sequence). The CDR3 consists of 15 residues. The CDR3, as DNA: TGCAGTGCTAGTCCCACGGCCAGCTCCTACAATGAGCAGTTCTTC. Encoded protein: CSASPTASSYNEQFF.

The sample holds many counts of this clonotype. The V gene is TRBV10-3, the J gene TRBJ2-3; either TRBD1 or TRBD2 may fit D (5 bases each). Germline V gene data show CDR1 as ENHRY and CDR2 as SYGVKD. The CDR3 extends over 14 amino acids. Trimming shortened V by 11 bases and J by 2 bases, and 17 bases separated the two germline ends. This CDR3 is CASGPPPDTDTQYF. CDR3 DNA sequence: TGTGCCTCGGGACCCCCTCCCGACACAGATACGCAGTATTTT.

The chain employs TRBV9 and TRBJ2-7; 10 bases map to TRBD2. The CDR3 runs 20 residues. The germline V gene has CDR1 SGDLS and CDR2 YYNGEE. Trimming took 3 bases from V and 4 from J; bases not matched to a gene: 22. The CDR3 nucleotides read TGTGCCAGCAGCGCCTTGGGGGCTAGCGGGAGCCCTGGCGGCCGGTACGAGCAGTACTTC. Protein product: CASSALGASGSPGGRYEQYF.

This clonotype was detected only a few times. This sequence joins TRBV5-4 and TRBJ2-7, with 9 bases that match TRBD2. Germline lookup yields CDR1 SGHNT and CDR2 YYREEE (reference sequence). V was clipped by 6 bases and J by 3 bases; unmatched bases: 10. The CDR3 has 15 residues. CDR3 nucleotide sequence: TGTGCCAGCACGCCCGGGACTAGCCGAAGCTACGAGCAGTACTTC. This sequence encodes CASTPGTSRSYEQYF.

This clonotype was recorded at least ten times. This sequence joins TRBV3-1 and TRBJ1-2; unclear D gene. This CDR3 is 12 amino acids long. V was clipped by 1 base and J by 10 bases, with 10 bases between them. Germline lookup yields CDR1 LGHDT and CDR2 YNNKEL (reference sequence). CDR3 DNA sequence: TGTGCCAGCAGCCAAGGGATAACAGACTACACCTTC. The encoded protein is CASSQGITDYTF.

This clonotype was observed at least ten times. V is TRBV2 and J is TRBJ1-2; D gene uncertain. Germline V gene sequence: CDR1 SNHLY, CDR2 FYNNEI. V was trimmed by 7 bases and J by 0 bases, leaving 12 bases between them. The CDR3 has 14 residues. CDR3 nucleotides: TGTGCCAGCACGGGAGAAGGAGCTAACTATGGCTACACCTTC. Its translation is CASTGEGANYGYTF.

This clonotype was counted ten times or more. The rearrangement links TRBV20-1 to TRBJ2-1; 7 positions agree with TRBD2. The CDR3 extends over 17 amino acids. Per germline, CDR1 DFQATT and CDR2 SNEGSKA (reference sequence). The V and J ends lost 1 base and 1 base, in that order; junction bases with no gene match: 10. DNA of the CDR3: TGCAGTGCTAGAGGGGAGGCGGGAGCTGCGTCCTACAATGAGCAGTTCTTC. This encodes CSARGEAGAASYNEQFF.

The CDR3 DNA is TGTGCCAGCAGTTCACAGGGGAGTGGCTACACCTTC. Amino acid sequence: CASSSQGSGYTF. The V call is TRBV6-9, the J call TRBJ1-2; 7 bases are shared with TRBD1. The length of the CDR3 is 12 residues. Per the germline V gene, CDR1 is MNHGY and CDR2 is SVAAGI. V shed 4 bases and J 7 bases; nucleotides not matched to a gene: 3.

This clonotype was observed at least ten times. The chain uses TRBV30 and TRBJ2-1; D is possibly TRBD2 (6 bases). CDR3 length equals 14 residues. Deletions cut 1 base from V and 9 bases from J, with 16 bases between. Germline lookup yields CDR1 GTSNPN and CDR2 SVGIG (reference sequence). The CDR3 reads CAWSGWEVMAEQFF. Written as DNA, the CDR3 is TGTGCCTGGAGTGGGTGGGAGGTCATGGCTGAGCAGTTCTTC. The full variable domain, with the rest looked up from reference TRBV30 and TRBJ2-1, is SQTIHQWPATLVQPVGSPLSLECTVEGTSNPNLYWYRQAAGRGLQLLFYSVGIGQISSEVPQNLSASRPQDRQFILSSKKLLLSDSGFYLCAWSGWEVMAEQFFGPGTRLTVL.

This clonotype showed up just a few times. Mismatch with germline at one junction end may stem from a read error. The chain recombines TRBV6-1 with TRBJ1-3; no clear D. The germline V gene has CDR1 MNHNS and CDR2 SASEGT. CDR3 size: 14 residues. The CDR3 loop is CASSEASAGNTMYF. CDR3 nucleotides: TGTGCCAGCAGTGAAGCGTCGGCTGGAAACACCATGTATTTT.

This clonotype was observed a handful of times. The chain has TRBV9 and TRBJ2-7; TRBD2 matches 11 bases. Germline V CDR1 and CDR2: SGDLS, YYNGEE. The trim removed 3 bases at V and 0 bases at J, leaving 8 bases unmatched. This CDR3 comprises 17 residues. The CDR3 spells CASSAGLAVPLSYEQYF. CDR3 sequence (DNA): TGTGCCAGCAGCGCGGGACTAGCGGTCCCTCTCTCCTACGAGCAGTACTTC. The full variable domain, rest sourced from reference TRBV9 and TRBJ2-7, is DSGVTQTPKHLITATGQRVTLRCSPRSGDLSVYWYQQSLDQGLQFLIQYYNGEERAKGNILERFSAQQFPDLHSELNLSSLELGDSALYFCASSAGLAVPLSYEQYFGPGTRLTVT.